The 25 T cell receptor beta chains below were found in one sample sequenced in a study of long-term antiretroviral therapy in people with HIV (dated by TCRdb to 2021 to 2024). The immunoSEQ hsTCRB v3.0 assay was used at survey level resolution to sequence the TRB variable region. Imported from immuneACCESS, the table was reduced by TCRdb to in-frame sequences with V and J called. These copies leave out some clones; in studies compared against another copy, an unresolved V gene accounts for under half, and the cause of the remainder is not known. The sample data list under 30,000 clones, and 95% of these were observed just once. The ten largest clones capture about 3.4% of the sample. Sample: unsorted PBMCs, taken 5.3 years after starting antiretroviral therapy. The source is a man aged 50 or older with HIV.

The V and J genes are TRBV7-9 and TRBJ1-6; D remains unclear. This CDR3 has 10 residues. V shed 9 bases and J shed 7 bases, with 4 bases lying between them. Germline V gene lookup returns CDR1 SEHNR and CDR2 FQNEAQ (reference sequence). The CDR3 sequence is CARSNSPLHF. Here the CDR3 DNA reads TGTGCCAGGTCAAATTCACCCCTCCACTTT.

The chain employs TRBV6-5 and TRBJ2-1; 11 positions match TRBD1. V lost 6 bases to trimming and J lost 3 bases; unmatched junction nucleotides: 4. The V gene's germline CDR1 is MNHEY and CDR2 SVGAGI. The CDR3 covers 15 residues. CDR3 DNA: TGTGCCAGCAGGGGGGACAGGGGGATCTACAATGAGCAGTTCTTC. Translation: CASRGDRGIYNEQFF.

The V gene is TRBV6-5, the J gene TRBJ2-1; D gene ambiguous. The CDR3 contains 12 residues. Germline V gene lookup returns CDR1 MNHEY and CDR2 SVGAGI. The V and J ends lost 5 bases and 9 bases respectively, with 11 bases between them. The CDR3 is CASSKIPFEQFF. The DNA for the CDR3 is TGTGCCAGCAGTAAAATCCCCTTTGAGCAGTTCTTC.

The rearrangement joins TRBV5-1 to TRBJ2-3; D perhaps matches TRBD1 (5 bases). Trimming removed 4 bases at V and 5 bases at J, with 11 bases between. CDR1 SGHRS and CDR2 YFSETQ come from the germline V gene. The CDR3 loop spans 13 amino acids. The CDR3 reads CASSPHRKDTQYF. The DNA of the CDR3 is TGCGCCAGCAGCCCACACAGGAAAGATACGCAGTATTTT.

DNA of the CDR3: TGTGCCTGGAGTCTTGCAGGGGGCGGCTACGAGCAGTACTTC. Protein: CAWSLAGGGYEQYF. The chain carries TRBV30 and TRBJ2-7, with 8 nucleotides matching TRBD1. The ends lost 2 bases at V and 3 bases at J; junction bases unmatched: 6. In germline, CDR1 is GTSNPN, CDR2 SVGIG (reference sequence). This CDR3 has 14 amino acids. Combining the CDR3 with reference TRBV30 and TRBJ2-7 gives the whole variable domain SQTIHQWPATLVQPVGSPLSLECTVEGTSNPNLYWYRQAAGRGLQLLFYSVGIGQISSEVPQNLSASRPQDRQFILSSKKLLLSDSGFYLCAWSLAGGGYEQYFGPGTRLTVT.

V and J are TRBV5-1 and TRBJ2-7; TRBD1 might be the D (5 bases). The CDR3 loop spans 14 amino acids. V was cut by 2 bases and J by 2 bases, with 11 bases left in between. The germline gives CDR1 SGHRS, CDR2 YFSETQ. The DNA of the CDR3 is TGCGCCAGCAGCTTCCCAGGGCGTACCTACGAGCAGTACTTC. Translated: CASSFPGRTYEQYF.

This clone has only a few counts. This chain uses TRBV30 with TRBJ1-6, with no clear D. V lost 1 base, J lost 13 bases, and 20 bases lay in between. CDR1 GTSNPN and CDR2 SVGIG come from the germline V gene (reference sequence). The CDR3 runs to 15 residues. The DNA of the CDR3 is TGTGCCTGGAGTGGCACTGACAAAGCCCTTGGGCCCCTCCACTTT. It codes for CAWSGTDKALGPLHF. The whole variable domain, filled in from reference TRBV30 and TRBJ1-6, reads SQTIHQWPATLVQPVGSPLSLECTVEGTSNPNLYWYRQAAGRGLQLLFYSVGIGQISSEVPQNLSASRPQDRQFILSSKKLLLSDSGFYLCAWSGTDKALGPLHFGNGTRLTVT.

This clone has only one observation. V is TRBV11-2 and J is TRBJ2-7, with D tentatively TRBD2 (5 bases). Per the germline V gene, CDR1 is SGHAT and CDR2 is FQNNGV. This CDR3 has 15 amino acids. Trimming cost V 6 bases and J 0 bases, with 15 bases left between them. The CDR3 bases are TGTGCCAGCAGTATGACTGCGGGTAGCTCCTACGAGCAGTACTTC. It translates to CASSMTAGSSYEQYF.

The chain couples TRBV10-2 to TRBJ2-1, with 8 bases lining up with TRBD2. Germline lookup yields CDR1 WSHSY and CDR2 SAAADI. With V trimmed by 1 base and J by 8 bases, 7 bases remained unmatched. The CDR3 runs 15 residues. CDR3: CASSEFGLARDEQFF. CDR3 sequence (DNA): TGCGCCAGCAGTGAGTTCGGACTAGCTAGGGATGAGCAGTTCTTC.

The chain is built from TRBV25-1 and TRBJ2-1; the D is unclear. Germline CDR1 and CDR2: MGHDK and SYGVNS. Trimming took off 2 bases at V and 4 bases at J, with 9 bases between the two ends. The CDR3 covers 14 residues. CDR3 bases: TGTGCCAGCAGTGAACAAGACGGTTACAATGAGCAGTTCTTC. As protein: CASSEQDGYNEQFF.

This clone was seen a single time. The CDR3 region is CASSQGGLSQGRFF. The CDR3, as DNA: TGCGCCAGCAGCCAAGGAGGGCTTAGCCAGGGGAGGTTCTTC. This sequence joins TRBV4-3 and TRBJ2-1; maybe TRBD1 (6 bases). Germline CDR1 and CDR2: LGHNA and YSLEER. CDR3 length equals 14 residues. V was shortened by 1 base and J by 15 bases, with 19 bases between the two germline ends.

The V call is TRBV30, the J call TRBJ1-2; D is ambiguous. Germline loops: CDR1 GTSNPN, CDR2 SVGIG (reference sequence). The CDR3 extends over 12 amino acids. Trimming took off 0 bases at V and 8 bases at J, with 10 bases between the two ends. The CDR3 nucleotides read TGTGCCTGGAGTGTTTTCAGGCAGGGCTACACCTTC. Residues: CAWSVFRQGYTF.

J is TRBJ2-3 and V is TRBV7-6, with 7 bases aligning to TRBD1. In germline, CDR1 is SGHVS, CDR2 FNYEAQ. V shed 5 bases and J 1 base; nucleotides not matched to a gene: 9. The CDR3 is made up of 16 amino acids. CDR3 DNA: TGTGCCAGCAGCCAAGAGACAGGGTCTGGCACAGATACGCAGTATTTT. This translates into CASSQETGSGTDTQYF.

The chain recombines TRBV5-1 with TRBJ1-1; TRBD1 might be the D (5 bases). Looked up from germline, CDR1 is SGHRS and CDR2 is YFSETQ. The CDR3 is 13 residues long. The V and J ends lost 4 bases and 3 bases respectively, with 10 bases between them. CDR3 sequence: CASSETADTEAFF. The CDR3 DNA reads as TGCGCCAGCAGCGAGACAGCAGACACTGAAGCTTTCTTT. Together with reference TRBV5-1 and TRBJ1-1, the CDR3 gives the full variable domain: KAGVTQTPRYLIKTRGQQVTLSCSPISGHRSVSWYQQTPGQGLQFLFEYFSETQRNKGNFPGRFSGRQFSNSRSEMNVSTLELGDSALYLCASSETADTEAFFGQGTRLTVV.

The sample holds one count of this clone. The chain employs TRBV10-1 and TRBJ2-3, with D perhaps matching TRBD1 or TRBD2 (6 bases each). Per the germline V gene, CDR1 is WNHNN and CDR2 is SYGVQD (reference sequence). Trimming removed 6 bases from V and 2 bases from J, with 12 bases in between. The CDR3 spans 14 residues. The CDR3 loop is CASREGGPTDTQYF. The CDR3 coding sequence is TGCGCCAGCAGGGAGGGGGGCCCCACAGATACGCAGTATTTT.

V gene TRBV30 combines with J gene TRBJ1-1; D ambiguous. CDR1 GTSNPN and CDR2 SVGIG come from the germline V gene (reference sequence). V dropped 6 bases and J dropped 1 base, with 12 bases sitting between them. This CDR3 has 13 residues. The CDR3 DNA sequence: TGTGCCTGCATGAGGGAACGGAACACTGAAGCTTTCTTT. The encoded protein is CACMRERNTEAFF.

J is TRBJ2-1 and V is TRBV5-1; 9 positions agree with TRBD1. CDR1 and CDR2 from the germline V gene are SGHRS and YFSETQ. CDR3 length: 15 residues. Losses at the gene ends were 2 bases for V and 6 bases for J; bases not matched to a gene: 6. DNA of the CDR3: TGCGCCAGCAGCTTCGGGACAGGGAGAGGCAATGAGCAGTTCTTC. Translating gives CASSFGTGRGNEQFF.

The DNA of the CDR3 is TGTGCCAGCAGGGACAGGGAAGCCGGGGAGCTGTTTTTT. Amino acid sequence: CASRDREAGELFF. The V and J genes are TRBV25-1 and TRBJ2-2; TRBD1 aligns across 8 bases. Trimming removed 6 bases from V and 6 bases from J; junction bases left unmatched: 3. Germline V gives CDR1 MGHDK, CDR2 SYGVNS. This CDR3 has 13 amino acids.

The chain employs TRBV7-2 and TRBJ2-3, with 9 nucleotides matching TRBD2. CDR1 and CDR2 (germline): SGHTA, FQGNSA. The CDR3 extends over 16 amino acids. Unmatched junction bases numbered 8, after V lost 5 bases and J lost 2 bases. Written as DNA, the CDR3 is TGTGCCAGCAGCCTTAGCGGGGGACCTCCCACAGATACGCAGTATTTT. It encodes CASSLSGGPPTDTQYF.

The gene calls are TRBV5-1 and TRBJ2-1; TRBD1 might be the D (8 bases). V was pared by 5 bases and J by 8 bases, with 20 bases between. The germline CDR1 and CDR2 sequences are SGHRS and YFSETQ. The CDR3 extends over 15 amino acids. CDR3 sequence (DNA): TGCGCCAGCAGGGGGGGGCAGGGGGCGATCCATGAGCAGTTCTTC. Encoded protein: CASRGGQGAIHEQFF.

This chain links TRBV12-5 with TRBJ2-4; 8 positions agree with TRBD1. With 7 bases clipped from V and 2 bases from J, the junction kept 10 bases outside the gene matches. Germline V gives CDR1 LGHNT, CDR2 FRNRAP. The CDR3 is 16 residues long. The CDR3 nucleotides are TGTGCTAGTGCCCTTGGAACAGGGGGATCCAAAAACATTCAGTACTTC. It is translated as CASALGTGGSKNIQYF.

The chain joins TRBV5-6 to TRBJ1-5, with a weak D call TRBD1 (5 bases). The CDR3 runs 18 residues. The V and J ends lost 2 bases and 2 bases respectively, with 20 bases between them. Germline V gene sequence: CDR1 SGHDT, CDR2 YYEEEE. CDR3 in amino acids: CASSLRDSGRFGNQPQHF. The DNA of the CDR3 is TGTGCCAGCAGCTTACGGGATTCAGGGCGGTTCGGCAATCAGCCCCAGCATTTT.

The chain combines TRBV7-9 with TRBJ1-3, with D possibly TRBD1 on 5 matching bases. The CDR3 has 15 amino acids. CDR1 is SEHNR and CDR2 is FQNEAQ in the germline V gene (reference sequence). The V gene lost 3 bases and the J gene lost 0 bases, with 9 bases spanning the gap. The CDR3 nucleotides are TGTGCCAGCAGCTTTGAAGGGGACTCTGGAAACACCATATATTTT. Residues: CASSFEGDSGNTIYF. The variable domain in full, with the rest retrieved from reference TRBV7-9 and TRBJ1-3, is DTGVSQNPRHKITKRGQNVTFRCDPISEHNRLYWYRQTLGQGPEFLTYFQNEAQLEKSRLLSDRFSAERPKGSFSTLEIQRTEQGDSAMYLCASSFEGDSGNTIYFGEGSWLTVV.

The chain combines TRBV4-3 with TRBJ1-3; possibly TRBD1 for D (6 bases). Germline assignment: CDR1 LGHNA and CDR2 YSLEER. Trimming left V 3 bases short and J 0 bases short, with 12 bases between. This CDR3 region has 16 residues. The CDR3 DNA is TGCGCCAGCAGCCACACCACAGGGCTCTCTGGAAACACCATATATTTT. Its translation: CASSHTTGLSGNTIYF.

The CDR3: CASSLLPGQGAHQPQHF. In DNA form, the CDR3 reads TGTGCCAGCAGCCTACTTCCGGGACAGGGGGCACATCAGCCCCAGCATTTT. The rearrangement links TRBV27 to TRBJ1-5, with 12 bases aligning to TRBD1. The germline CDR1 and CDR2 sequences are MNHEY and SMNVEV (reference sequence). With 6 bases clipped from V and 5 bases from J, the junction kept 11 bases outside the gene matches. CDR3 size: 17 residues.